This is a list of T cell receptor beta chains from one sample in a study of T cell repertoires in cytomegalovirus infection. Their cognate antigens are unknown. TCRdb analysed the reads with MiXCR anew, one entry per CDR3 protein. The sample shows approximately 7,900 distinct CDR3 sequences, approximately 49% of them seen only once. Sequenced material: PBMCs, sequenced either directly or after in vitro stimulation (not recorded which). The receptors here all came from a human donor in good health (CMV status not recorded). Some clones in this sample may be carry-over from other donors' samples. Each CDR3 is given with its conserved first and last residue. Each record gives: clone size, D gene, V gene, J gene, CDR3 DNA, CDR3 protein. D genes are given only for firm matches. Some rows have no size entry. The others give once, few or many, or a class for an expanded clone.

few	TRBD2	TRBV28	TRBJ2-3	TGTGCCAGCAGTTTTGGTGCCGGGACTAGTGATCTCGATACGCAGTATTTT	CASSFGAGTSDLDTQYF
.	TRBD1	TRBV3-1	TRBJ1-2	TGTGCCTGCAGCGTACAGGGGGCCTTAAACTATGGCTACACCTTC	CACSVQGALNYGYTF
.	.	TRBV7-6	TRBJ1-5	TGTTCCAGCAGCCCAGAAACATACATCAATCAGCCCCAGCATTTT	CSSSPETYINQPQHF
few	.	TRBV12-3/TRBV12-4	TRBJ2-7	TGTGCCAGCAGTTTAGTATGGGCAGAAAGGTACTTC	CASSLVWAERYF
.	TRBD2	TRBV5-1	TRBJ2-1	TGCGCCAGCAGCTTTTCTCCCTCCGGGACTAGCGGTGTTCTTGAGCAGTTCTTC	CASSFSPSGTSGVLEQFF
.	.	TRBV5-5	TRBJ2-1	TGTTCGAGCACCTGGGGGAATGATCAGTTCTTC	CSSTWGNDQFF
many	TRBD2	TRBV5-1	TRBJ2-2	TGCGCCAGCAGCTTGTGGATAGCGGGAGCGCACCCTAGCACCGGGGAGCTGTTTTTT	CASSLWIAGAHPSTGELFF
.	TRBD1	TRBV6-5	TRBJ1-5	TGTGCCACAGTCGTCCCACAGGGGACCAATCATCCCCAGCATTTT	CATVVPQGTNHPQHF
few	.	TRBV7-2	TRBJ2-3	TGTGCCCGCCGCTTAACGGACAAGATAGATACGAAGTATTTT	CARRLTDKIDTKYF
many	.	TRBV2	TRBJ1-5	TGTGCCAGCAGTGGGGCTTGGGACAATCAGCCCCAGCATTTT	CASSGAWDNQPQHF
large	TRBD1	TRBV12-3/TRBV12-4	TRBJ1-1	TGTGCCAGCAGCCCCCCGACAGGGGTTAACACTGAAGCTTTCTTT	CASSPPTGVNTEAFF
medium-sized	TRBD1	TRBV12-3/TRBV12-4	TRBJ1-1	TGTGCCAGCCCGCAGGGGGGACAGGGAGGCGGCACTGAAGCTTTCTTT	CASPQGGQGGGTEAFF
.	.	TRBV7-2	TRBJ2-1	TGTGCCAGCTTAAGAGGGGTCAATGAGCAGTTCTTC	CASLRGVNEQFF
.	.	TRBV7-6	TRBJ2-3	TGTGCCAGCAGCTTGCAGGGGTCTAGCACAGATACGCAGTATTTT	CASSLQGSSTDTQYF
few	.	TRBV6-6	TRBJ1-1	TGTGCCAGCAACAACAGGAGCCCCACTGAAGCTTTCTTT	CASNNRSPTEAFF
few	TRBD2	TRBV7-8	TRBJ2-1	TGTGCCAGCAGCTCGGGGACGACTAGCGTAAATGAGCAGTTCTTC	CASSSGTTSVNEQFF
once	.	TRBV12-3/TRBV12-4	TRBJ1-1	TGTGCCAGCAGCCCCCCGCCAGGGGTTAACACGGAAGCTTACTTT	CASSPPPGVNTEAYF
.	.	TRBV7-2	TRBJ2-1	TGTGCCAGCAGCACCGGGGGACCGCGATCTGAGCAGTTCTTC	CASSTGGPRSEQFF
once	.	TRBV12-5	TRBJ2-1	TGTACTAGTGGTTGGGTATCGGAAATGGGGGCCGTCCCCTACAATGAGCAGTTCTTC	CTSGWVSEMGAVPYNEQFF
few	TRBD2	TRBV7-2	TRBJ2-2	TGTGCCAGCAGCACCCGGACTAGCGGGAGATCCGGGGAGCTGTTTTTT	CASSTRTSGRSGELFF
.	TRBD1	TRBV6-5	TRBJ1-5	TGTTCCACAGTCCACCGACAGGGGACCAATCAGCCCCAGCATTTT	CSTVHRQGTNQPQHF
.	TRBD2	TRBV11-3	TRBJ2-1	TGTGCCAGCAGCCTTACTAGCGGGGGCCCCAATGAGCAGTTCTTC	CASSLTSGGPNEQFF
.	.	TRBV5-6	TRBJ1-1	TGTGCCAGCAGCCCCTGGCTGGGGGGTACCACTGAAGCTTTCTTT	CASSPWLGGTTEAFF
.	.	TRBV18	TRBJ2-1	TGTGCCAGCTCGTCTAGCTCCTACAATGAGCAGTTCTTC	CASSSSSYNEQFF
.	.	TRBV4-1	TRBJ2-6	TGCGCCAGCAGCCAAGATAACACCTACTCTGGGGCCAACGTCCTGACTTTC	CASSQDNTYSGANVLTF